This TCR beta chain emerged from a study of T cells in Graves' hyperthyroidism and ophthalmopathy. V was cut by 6 bases and J by 2 bases, with 18 bases left in between. The germline gives CDR1 SGHDT, CDR2 YYEEEE. This CDR3 has 15 residues. Amplified TCR beta CDR3 regions derived from RNA transcripts. First-round RT-PCR targeting the TCR CDR3 was performed with the HTBI primer set. TCRdb reanalysed the multiplex PCR reads using MiXCR and keeps one entry per CDR3 protein. The repertoire holds more than 300,000 distinct CDR3 sequences, with around 15% as singletons. Turning to this clonotype: Being one base from a much bigger clone, this may be a read error.

Uncontrolled infection, other autoimmune disease, pregnancy or lactation led to exclusion. This TCR was recovered from a woman younger than 45 with Graves' ophthalmopathy. The chain uses TRBV5-6 and TRBJ2-7; tentatively, D is TRBD1 (5 bases). The specimen sequenced was blood. The CDR3 coding sequence is TGTGCCAGCAAGCCCAGCAGGAACAGGCCCTACGAGCAGTACTTC. Translated, it gives CASKPSRNRPYEQYF.